The clone carrying this TCR beta chain was seen more than once but under ten times. The J segment lost 11 bases and the V segment lost 1 base, leaving 7 bases of the junction unmatched. The CDR3 is 13 residues long. Germline V CDR1 and CDR2: SEHNR, FQNEAQ (reference sequence). This sample was included in a study of identical twins. TCRdb re-called the 5' RACE reads with MiXCR, one entry per CDR3 protein. The sample carries some 900,000 distinct CDR3 sequences, roughly an eighth recorded once. This sample also appeared in a second study, on yellow fever vaccine responses in identical twins.

Sequences were obtained from PBMCs. The TCR sequence derives from a woman aged 18-35 years in good health. The chain carries TRBV7-9 and TRBJ1-1, with 7 bases fitting TRBD1. The DNA for the CDR3 is TGTGCCAGCAGCTTAGTTGAGGGGGCCCTGGCTTTCTTT. Amino acid sequence: CASSLVEGALAFF.